The sequence of this T cell receptor (beta chain) was determined in a study of T-cell memory formation after mild COVID-19. Overall study: Clustering of TCRs was largely donor specific. Study-wide findings and caveats: CM and EM subsets held most contracting CD4+ clones; EMRA held CD8+ ones.

Germline V gene data show CDR1 as MGHRA and CDR2 as YSYEKL. This CDR3 is built from 13 residues. Between the trimmed V and J ends, which lost 3 bases and 2 bases, there was a span of 6 bases. Details on this clonotype: Its antigen is not identified.

TCRdb passed the 5' RACE reads through MiXCR, listing each CDR3 protein once. The repertoire holds approximately 300,000 distinct CDR3 sequences, with approximately 16% as singletons. The sequence was obtained from a man younger than 35 who had mild COVID-19 (a few samples of this study predate the infection). Cell type and time point are not known. The chain employs TRBV4-1 and TRBJ2-3; no definite D call. What was sequenced was PBMCs or a T cell subset sorted from them (not recorded which). This CDR3 reads CASSQWATDTQYF. The CDR3 nucleotides are TGCGCCAGCAGCCAGTGGGCCACAGATACGCAGTATTTT.